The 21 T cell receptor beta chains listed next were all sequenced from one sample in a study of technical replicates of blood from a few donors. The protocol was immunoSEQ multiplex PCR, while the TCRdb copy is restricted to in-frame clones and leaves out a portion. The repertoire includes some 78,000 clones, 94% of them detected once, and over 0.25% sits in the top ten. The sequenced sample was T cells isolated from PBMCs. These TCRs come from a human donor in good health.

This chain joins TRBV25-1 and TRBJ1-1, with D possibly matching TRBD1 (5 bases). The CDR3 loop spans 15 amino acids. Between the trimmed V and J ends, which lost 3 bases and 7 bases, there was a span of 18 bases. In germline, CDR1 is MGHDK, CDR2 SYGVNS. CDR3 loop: CASSESGQGQNEAFF. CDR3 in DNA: TGTGCCAGCAGTGAGAGTGGGCAGGGCCAAAATGAAGCTTTCTTT.

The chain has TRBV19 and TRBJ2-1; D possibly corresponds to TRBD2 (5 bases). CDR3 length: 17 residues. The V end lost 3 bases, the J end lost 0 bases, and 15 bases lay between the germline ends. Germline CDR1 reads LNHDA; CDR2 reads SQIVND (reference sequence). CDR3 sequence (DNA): TGTGCCAGTAGTATTTTGAGGGCCGCATCCTCCTACAATGAGCAGTTCTTC. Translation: CASSILRAASSYNEQFF.

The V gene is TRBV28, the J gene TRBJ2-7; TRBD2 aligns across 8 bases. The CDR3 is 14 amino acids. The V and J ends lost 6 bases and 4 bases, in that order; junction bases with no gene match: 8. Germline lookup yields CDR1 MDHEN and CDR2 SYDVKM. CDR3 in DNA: TGTGCCAGCAGCCAGACTAGCGCGAATTACGAGCAGTACTTC. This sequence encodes CASSQTSANYEQYF. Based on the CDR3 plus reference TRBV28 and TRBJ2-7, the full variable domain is DVKVTQSSRYLVKRTGEKVFLECVQDMDHENMFWYRQDPGLGLRLIYFSYDVKMKEKGDIPEGYSVSREKKERFSLILESASTNQTSMYLCASSQTSANYEQYFGPGTRLTVT.

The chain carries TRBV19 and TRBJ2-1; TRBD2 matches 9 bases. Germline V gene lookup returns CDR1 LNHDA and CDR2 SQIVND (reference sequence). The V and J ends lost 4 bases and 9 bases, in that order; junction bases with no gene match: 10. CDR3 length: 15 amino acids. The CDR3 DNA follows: TGTGCCAGTAGTACCATAGCGGGGGCCAAAGGTGAGCAGTTCTTC. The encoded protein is CASSTIAGAKGEQFF.

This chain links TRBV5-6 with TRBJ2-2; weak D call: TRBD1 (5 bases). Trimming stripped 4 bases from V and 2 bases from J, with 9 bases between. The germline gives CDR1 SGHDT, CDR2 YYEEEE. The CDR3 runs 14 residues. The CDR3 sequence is CASSPTANTGELFF. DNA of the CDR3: TGTGCCAGCAGCCCGACAGCCAACACCGGGGAGCTGTTTTTT.

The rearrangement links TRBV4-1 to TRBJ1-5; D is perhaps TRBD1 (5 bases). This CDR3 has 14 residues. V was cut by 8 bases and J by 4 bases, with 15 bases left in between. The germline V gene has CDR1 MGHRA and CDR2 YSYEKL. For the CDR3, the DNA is TGCGCCAGCGCTACAGGTGTTGAAAATCAGCCCCAGCATTTT. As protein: CASATGVENQPQHF.

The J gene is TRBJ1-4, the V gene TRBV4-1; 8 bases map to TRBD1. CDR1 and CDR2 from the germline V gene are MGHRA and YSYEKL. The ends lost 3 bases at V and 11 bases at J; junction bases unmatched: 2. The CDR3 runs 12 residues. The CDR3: CASSQDRAKLFF. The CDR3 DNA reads TGCGCCAGCAGCCAGGACAGGGCTAAACTGTTTTTT.

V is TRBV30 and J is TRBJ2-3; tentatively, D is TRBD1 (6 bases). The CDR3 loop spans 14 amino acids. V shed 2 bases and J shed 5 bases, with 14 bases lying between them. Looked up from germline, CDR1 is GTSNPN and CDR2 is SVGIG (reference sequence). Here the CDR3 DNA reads TGTGCCTGGAGTACCGGACAGACTTTAGATACGCAGTATTTT. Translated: CAWSTGQTLDTQYF.

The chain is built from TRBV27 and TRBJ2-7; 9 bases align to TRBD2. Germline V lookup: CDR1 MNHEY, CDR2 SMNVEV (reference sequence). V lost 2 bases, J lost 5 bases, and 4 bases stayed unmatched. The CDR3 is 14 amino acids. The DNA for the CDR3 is TGTGCCAGCAGTTTAACTAGCGGGTCAAACGAGCAGTACTTC. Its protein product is CASSLTSGSNEQYF.

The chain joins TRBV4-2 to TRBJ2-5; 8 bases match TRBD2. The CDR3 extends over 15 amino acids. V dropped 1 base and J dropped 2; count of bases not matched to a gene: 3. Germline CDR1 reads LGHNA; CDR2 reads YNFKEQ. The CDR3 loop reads CASSQGPSGQETQYF. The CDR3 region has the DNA TGTGCCAGCAGCCAAGGACCTAGCGGGCAAGAGACCCAGTACTTC.

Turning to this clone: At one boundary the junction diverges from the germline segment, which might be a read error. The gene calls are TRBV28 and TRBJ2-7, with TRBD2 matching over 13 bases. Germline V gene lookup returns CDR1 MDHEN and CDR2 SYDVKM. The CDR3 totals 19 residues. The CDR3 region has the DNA TGTGCCAGCACTTTAGGTGGACTAGCGGGAGCGTATACCCCCTACGAGCAGTACTTC. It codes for CASTLGGLAGAYTPYEQYF.

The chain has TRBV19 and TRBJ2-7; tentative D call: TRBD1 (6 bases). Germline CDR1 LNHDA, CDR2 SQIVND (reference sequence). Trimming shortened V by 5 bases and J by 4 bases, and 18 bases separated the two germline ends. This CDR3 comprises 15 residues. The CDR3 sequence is CASSAGQISLYEQYF. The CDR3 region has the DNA TGTGCCAGTAGTGCAGGACAGATAAGCCTTTACGAGCAGTACTTC.

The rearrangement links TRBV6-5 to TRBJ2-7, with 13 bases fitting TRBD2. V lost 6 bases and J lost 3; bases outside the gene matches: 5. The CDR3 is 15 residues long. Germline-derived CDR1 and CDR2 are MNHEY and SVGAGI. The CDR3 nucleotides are TGTGCCAGCAGCCAGGGACTAGCGGGACTCTACGAGCAGTACTTC. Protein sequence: CASSQGLAGLYEQYF.

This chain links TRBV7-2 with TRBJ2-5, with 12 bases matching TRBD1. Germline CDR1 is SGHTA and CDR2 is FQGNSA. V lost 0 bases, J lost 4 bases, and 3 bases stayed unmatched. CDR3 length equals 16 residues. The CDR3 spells CASSLAGQGAVETQYF. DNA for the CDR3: TGTGCCAGCAGCTTAGCGGGACAGGGGGCAGTAGAGACCCAGTACTTC.

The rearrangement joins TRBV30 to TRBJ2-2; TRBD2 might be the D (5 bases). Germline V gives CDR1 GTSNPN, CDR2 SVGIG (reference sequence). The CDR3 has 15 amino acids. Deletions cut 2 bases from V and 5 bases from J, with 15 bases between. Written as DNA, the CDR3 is TGTGCCTGGAGTTCCTTTGGCGGGCGGACCGGGGAGCTGTTTTTT. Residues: CAWSSFGGRTGELFF.

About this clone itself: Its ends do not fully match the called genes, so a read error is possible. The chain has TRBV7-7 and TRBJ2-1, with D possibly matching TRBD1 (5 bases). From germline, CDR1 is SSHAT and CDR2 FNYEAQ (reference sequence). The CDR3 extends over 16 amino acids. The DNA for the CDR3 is TGTGCTAGCAGCTTATCCGACAGACCCTCCTACAATGAGCAGTTCTTC. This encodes CASSLSDRPSYNEQFF.

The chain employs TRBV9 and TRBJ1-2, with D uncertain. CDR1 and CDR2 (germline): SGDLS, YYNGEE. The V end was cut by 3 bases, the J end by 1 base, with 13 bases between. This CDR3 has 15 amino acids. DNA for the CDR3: TGTGCCAGCAGCGCCACACCGTACAATAACTATGGCTACACCTTC. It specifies CASSATPYNNYGYTF.

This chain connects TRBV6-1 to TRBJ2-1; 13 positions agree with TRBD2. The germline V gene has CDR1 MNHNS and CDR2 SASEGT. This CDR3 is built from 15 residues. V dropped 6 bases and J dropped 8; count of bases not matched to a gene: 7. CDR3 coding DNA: TGTGCCAGCAGGGGACTAGCGGGAAGTCTTGATGAGCAGTTCTTC. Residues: CASRGLAGSLDEQFF.

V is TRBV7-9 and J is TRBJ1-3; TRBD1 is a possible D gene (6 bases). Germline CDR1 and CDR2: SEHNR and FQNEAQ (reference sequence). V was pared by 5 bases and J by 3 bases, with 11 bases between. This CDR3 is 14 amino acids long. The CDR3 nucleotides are TGTGCCAGCAGCAAGGGGGACGATGGAAACACCATATATTTT. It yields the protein CASSKGDDGNTIYF.

CDR3 region: CASSPAGASYGYTF. CDR3 coding DNA: TGTGCCAGCAGCCCGGCGGGGGCCTCCTATGGCTACACCTTC. This chain connects TRBV7-8 to TRBJ1-2, with D maybe TRBD1 (6 bases). The V gene's germline CDR1 is SGHVS and CDR2 FQNEAQ. Trimming cost V 5 bases and J 4 bases, with 14 bases left between them. The CDR3 runs 14 residues.

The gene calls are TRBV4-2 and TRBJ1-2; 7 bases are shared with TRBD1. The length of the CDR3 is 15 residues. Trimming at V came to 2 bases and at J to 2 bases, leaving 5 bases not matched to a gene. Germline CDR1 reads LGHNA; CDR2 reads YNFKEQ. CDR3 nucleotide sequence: TGTGCCAGCAGCCAACAGGGGGGAACGAACTATGGCTACACCTTC. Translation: CASSQQGGTNYGYTF.